The 17 T cell receptor beta chains presented below share a single source sample, sequenced in a study of vaccination effects on CD4 cells after COVID-19. TCRdb's copy holds only in-frame clones and misses some; the assay was immunoSEQ multiplex PCR. Seen here are nearly 45,000 clones, approximately 70% observed once, and the top ten hold about 30%. Their antigens are not known. Sequencing followed a ViraFEST assay step that expanded antigen-specific CD4+ T cells with viral peptide pools. A 10-day culture period preceded the isolation of CD4+ T cells. Sometime from March through December 2020, the person acquired a SARS-CoV-2 infection that PCR confirmed. The material sequenced was CD4+ T cells from PBMCs cultured with a peptide pool, taken before COVID-19 vaccination. The source is a human donor who had a prior SARS-CoV-2 infection.

This clone is a singleton in its sample. The chain uses TRBV2 and TRBJ2-2, with 10 nucleotides matching TRBD2. The CDR3 has 15 amino acids. Germline CDR1 reads SNHLY; CDR2 reads FYNNEI. The J segment lost 1 base and the V segment lost 7 bases, leaving 3 bases of the junction unmatched. In DNA form, the CDR3 reads TGTGCCAGCAAACGACTAGCGGGGAACACCGGGGAGCTGTTTTTT. Protein product: CASKRLAGNTGELFF.

V is TRBV7-8 and J is TRBJ1-4, with 11 bases lining up with TRBD1. Germline CDR1 reads SGHVS; CDR2 reads FQNEAQ. V gave up 5 bases and J gave up 8 bases; unmatched junction bases: 13. The CDR3 spans 17 residues. CDR3 sequence reads: CASSPEDWTGGREKLFF. As DNA, the CDR3 is TGTGCCAGCAGCCCCGAAGACTGGACAGGGGGCCGGGAAAAACTGTTTTTT.

In this sample, this clone turned up once. V is TRBV7-6 and J is TRBJ2-7; 7 bases fit TRBD2. CDR3 length equals 16 residues. Germline CDR1 SGHVS, CDR2 FNYEAQ. V lost 5 bases to trimming and J lost 4 bases; unmatched junction nucleotides: 14. For the CDR3, the DNA is TGTGCCAGCAGCACAAGAACCGGGACTACCTTTTACGAGCAGTACTTC. It is translated as CASSTRTGTTFYEQYF.

V gene TRBV7-8 combines with J gene TRBJ2-7; 9 bases are shared with TRBD2. There are 16 residues in the CDR3. Germline lookup yields CDR1 SGHVS and CDR2 FQNEAQ. Trimming at V came to 0 bases and at J to 4 bases, leaving 7 bases not matched to a gene. CDR3 coding DNA: TGTGCCAGCAGCTTAGCGGGGCTAGCGGGATGGTACGAGCAGTACTTC. Residues: CASSLAGLAGWYEQYF.

This clone occurred a few times. The chain is built from TRBV2 and TRBJ2-7, with D tentatively TRBD1 (5 bases). V shed 5 bases and J shed 4 bases, with 9 bases lying between them. Germline CDR1 reads SNHLY; CDR2 reads FYNNEI. This CDR3 region has 12 residues. The CDR3 region has the DNA TGTGCCAGCAGTAGCACAGGTTACGAGCAGTACTTC. It encodes CASSSTGYEQYF.

This clone was counted between two and nine times. CDR3 DNA sequence: TGCGCCAGCAGCCACACTCCGGGACAGGGGAATGAAAAACTGTTTTTT. It specifies CASSHTPGQGNEKLFF. The V call is TRBV4-3, the J call TRBJ1-4; TRBD1 matches at 10 bases. The CDR3 contains 16 residues. CDR1 and CDR2 (germline): LGHNA, YSLEER. Trimming took 3 bases from V and 5 from J; bases not matched to a gene: 6.

V usage is TRBV6-5 and J usage is TRBJ1-1, with D tentatively TRBD1 (6 bases). Per the germline V gene, CDR1 is MNHEY and CDR2 is SVGAGI. The CDR3 has 14 residues. Deletions cut 6 bases from V and 0 bases from J, with 11 bases between. The CDR3 bases are TGTGCCAGCAGCCGGACAGTAATGAACACTGAAGCTTTCTTT. This translates into CASSRTVMNTEAFF.

The chain recombines TRBV10-3 with TRBJ1-1; 7 bases align to TRBD1. The CDR3 is 14 residues long. Germline loops: CDR1 ENHRY, CDR2 SYGVKD. V shed 6 bases and J 2 bases; nucleotides not matched to a gene: 6. CDR3 nucleotides: TGTGCCATCAGGGGACAGCTACTCAACACTGAAGCTTTCTTT. As protein: CAIRGQLLNTEAFF.

J is TRBJ1-4 and V is TRBV4-1; D gene uncertain. V was trimmed by 0 bases and J by 4 bases, leaving 15 bases between them. CDR1 is MGHRA, CDR2 YSYEKL, per germline. This CDR3 spans 17 amino acids. The CDR3 protein is CASSQDHGLTYNEKLFF. As DNA, the CDR3 is TGCGCCAGCAGCCAAGATCATGGACTGACGTATAATGAAAAACTGTTTTTT.

The gene calls are TRBV27 and TRBJ1-4; 7 nucleotides match TRBD1. The CDR3 sequence is 14 residues long. Germline loops: CDR1 MNHEY, CDR2 SMNVEV (reference sequence). The J segment lost 4 bases and the V segment lost 3 bases, leaving 2 bases of the junction unmatched. CDR3 nucleotides: TGTGCCAGCAGTTTGGGACAGTATAATGAAAAACTGTTTTTT. As protein: CASSLGQYNEKLFF.

In DNA form, the CDR3 reads TGTGCCAGCAGCCAAAATAGCTGGGCCGGGGAGCTGTTTTTT. Residues: CASSQNSWAGELFF. This rearrangement joins TRBV7-2 to TRBJ2-2, with D unresolved. CDR1 and CDR2 (germline): SGHTA, FQGNSA. The CDR3 runs 14 residues. The V and J ends lost 5 bases and 6 bases respectively, with 13 bases between them. Based on the CDR3 plus reference TRBV7-2 and TRBJ2-2, the full variable domain is GAGVSQSPSNKVTEKGKDVELRCDPISGHTALYWYRQSLGQGLEFLIYFQGNSAPDKSGLPSDRFSAERTGGSVSTLTIQRTQQEDSAVYLCASSQNSWAGELFFGEGSRLTVL.

This clone has just one count. The chain combines TRBV18 with TRBJ2-7; 9 bases match TRBD1. The CDR3 has 13 amino acids. V lost 8 bases, J lost 3 bases, and 5 bases stayed unmatched. Germline-derived CDR1 and CDR2 are KGHSH and LQKENI. In nucleotides, the CDR3 is TGTGCCAGCAAGAGACAGGGGGACTACGAGCAGTACTTC. Translated, it gives CASKRQGDYEQYF.

The CDR3 here is CASRSTGDDFGQFF. The CDR3 DNA follows: TGTGCCAGCAGGTCGACAGGGGACGATTTTGGGCAGTTCTTC. This chain uses TRBV28 with TRBJ2-1, with 8 bases matching TRBD1. Germline CDR1 is MDHEN and CDR2 is SYDVKM. The CDR3 has 14 residues. With 6 bases clipped from V and 12 bases from J, the junction kept 13 bases outside the gene matches.

The chain employs TRBV11-2 and TRBJ1-1; maybe TRBD1 (6 bases). V was clipped by 2 bases and J by 11 bases, with 12 bases between them. The germline V gene has CDR1 SGHAT and CDR2 FQNNGV. The CDR3 is 12 amino acids. As DNA, the CDR3 is TGTGCCAGCAGCTTAAACAGGGTCGTCGCTTTCTTT. It codes for CASSLNRVVAFF. The variable domain in full, with the rest retrieved from reference TRBV11-2 and TRBJ1-1, is EAGVAQSPRYKIIEKRQSVAFWCNPISGHATLYWYQQILGQGPKLLIQFQNNGVVDDSQLPKDRFSAERLKGVDSTLKIQPAKLEDSAVYLCASSLNRVVAFFGQGTRLTVV.

The rearrangement joins TRBV29-1 to TRBJ1-1; D not certain. The CDR3 is 13 residues long. With 2 bases removed from V and 4 bases from J, the gap between germline ends came to 11 bases. Germline values: CDR1 SQVTM, CDR2 ANQGSEA. CDR3 amino acids: CSVERVLATEAFF. CDR3 DNA sequence: TGCAGCGTTGAAAGGGTGCTAGCCACTGAAGCTTTCTTT.

This chain connects TRBV6-5 to TRBJ1-4, with D tentatively TRBD1 (6 bases). CDR3 length equals 14 residues. Trimming shortened V by 6 bases and J by 3 bases, and 11 bases separated the two germline ends. CDR1 is MNHEY, CDR2 SVGAGI, per germline. CDR3 loop: CASRRTASNEKLFF. For the CDR3, the DNA is TGTGCCAGCAGGCGGACAGCCTCTAATGAAAAACTGTTTTTT.

The V call is TRBV7-9, the J call TRBJ2-5, with D unresolved. The CDR3 covers 12 residues. Germline assignment: CDR1 SEHNR and CDR2 FQNEAQ (reference sequence). Trimming removed 1 base at V and 5 bases at J, with 5 bases between. The CDR3 protein is CASSLVLETQYF. The CDR3 DNA reads as TGTGCCAGCAGCTTAGTACTCGAGACCCAGTACTTC.